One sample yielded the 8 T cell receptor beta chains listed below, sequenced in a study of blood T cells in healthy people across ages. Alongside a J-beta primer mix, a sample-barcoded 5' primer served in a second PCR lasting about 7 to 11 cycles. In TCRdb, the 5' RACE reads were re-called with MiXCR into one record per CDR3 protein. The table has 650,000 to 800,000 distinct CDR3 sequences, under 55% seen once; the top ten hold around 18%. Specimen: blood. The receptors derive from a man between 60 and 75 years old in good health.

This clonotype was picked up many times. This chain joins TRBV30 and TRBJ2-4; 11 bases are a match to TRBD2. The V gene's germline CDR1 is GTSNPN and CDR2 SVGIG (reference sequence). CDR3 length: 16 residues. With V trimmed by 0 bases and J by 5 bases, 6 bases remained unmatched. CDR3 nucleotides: TGTGCCTGGAGTGTTAGGCTAGCGGGGGGTCAAAACATTCAGTACTTC. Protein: CAWSVRLAGGQNIQYF.

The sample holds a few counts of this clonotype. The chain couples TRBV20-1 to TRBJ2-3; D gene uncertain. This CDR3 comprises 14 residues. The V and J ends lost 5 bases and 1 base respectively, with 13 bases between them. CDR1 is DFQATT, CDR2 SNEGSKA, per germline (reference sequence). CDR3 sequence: CSAEPLQGTDTQYF. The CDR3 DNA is TGCAGTGCTGAACCACTCCAGGGCACAGATACGCAGTATTTT.

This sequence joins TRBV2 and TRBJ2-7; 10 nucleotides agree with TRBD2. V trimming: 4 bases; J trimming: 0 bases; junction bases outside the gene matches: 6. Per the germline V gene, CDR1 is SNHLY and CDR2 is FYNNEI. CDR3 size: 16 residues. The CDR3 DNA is TGTGCCAGCAGTGCGAATAGCGGGGGGCACTCCTACGAGCAGTACTTC. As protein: CASSANSGGHSYEQYF.

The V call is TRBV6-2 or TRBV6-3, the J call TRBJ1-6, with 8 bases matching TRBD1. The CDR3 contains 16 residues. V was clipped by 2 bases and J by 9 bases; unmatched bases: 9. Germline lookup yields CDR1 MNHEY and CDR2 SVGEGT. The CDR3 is CASSYPITGGTSPLHF. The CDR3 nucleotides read TGTGCCAGCAGTTACCCCATCACAGGGGGGACTTCACCCCTCCACTTT.

The DNA of the CDR3 is TGCGCCAGCAGTATTCAGGGGGATGGCTACACCTTC. Translating it yields CASSIQGDGYTF. The chain carries TRBV10-2 and TRBJ1-2, with 7 bases matching TRBD1. V was pared by 5 bases and J by 6 bases, with 3 bases of the junction left unmatched. From germline, CDR1 is WSHSY and CDR2 SAAADI. The CDR3 loop spans 12 amino acids.

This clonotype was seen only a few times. The CDR3 sequence: CASSFGDSTYEQYF. The CDR3 bases are TGTGCCAGCAGTTTCGGGGACTCAACCTACGAGCAGTACTTC. This chain links TRBV28 with TRBJ2-7; D perhaps matches TRBD2 (6 bases). Trimming took 3 bases from V and 2 from J, leaving 11 bases between them. The CDR3 runs to 14 residues. Germline V gives CDR1 MDHEN, CDR2 SYDVKM.

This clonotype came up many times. The CDR3 here is CASSLAPRGRGNYGYTF. DNA of the CDR3: TGTGCCAGCAGCTTAGCCCCCAGGGGGCGCGGTAACTATGGCTACACCTTC. V usage is TRBV7-2 and J usage is TRBJ1-2, with 8 bases fitting TRBD1. Germline V gene lookup returns CDR1 SGHTA and CDR2 FQGNSA. This CDR3 has 17 amino acids. V shed 0 bases and J 1 base; nucleotides not matched to a gene: 7.

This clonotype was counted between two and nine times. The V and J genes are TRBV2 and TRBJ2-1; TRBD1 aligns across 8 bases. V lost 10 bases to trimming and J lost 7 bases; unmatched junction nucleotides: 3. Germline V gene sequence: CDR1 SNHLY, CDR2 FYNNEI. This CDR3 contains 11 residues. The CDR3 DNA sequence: TGTGCCACGACAGGGGCTAATGAGCAGTTCTTC. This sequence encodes CATTGANEQFF.